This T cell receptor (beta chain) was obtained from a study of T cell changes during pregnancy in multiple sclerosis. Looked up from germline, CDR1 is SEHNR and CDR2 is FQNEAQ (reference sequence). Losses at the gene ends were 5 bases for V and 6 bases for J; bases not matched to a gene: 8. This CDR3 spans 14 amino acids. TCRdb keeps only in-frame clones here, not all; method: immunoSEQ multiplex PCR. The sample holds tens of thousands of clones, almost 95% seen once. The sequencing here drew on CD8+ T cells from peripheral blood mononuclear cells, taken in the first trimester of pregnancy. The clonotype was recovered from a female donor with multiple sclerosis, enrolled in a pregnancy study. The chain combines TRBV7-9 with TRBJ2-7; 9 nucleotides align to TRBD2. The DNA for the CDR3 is TGTGCCAGCAGCCTCTTAGCGGGGGCGGCCGAGCAGTACTTC. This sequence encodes CASSLLAGAAEQYF. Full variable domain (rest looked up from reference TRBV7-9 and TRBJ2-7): DTGVSQNPRHKITKRGQNVTFRCDPISEHNRLYWYRQTLGQGPEFLTYFQNEAQLEKSRLLSDRFSAERPKGSFSTLEIQRTEQGDSAMYLCASSLLAGAAEQYFGPGTRLTVT.